The present T cell receptor (beta chain) was sequenced within a study of spatial heterogeneity in lung cancer. As for time point: sample taken at primary tumor resection. In each case, whole RNA from tumor, nontumor lung or frozen PBMC was sequenced unsorted. Notes on the study in general: Mutation counts in tumors were tracked by counts of expanded intratumoral alpha and beta TCRs. Coverage estimated for tumor T cells reached roughly 7% for alpha chains and 11% to 15% for beta chains.

Using its own MiXCR run on the 5' RACE reads, TCRdb lists one record per CDR3 protein. The sample has 2,000 or so distinct CDR3 sequences, around 9.9% seen once; the top ten hold around 10%. Trimming removed 6 bases at V and 5 bases at J, with 19 bases between. This CDR3 is built from 15 residues. Germline-derived CDR1 and CDR2 are MDHEN and SYDVKM. This clonotype is medium-sized in the sample. What it binds is not known. This specimen consisted of lung tumor tissue, obtained at surgery. The chain links TRBV28 to TRBJ1-1; D is possibly TRBD1 (5 bases). The source of this sequence is a female donor with early-stage non-small cell lung cancer. This CDR3 is CASREAGTVGTEAFF. In DNA, the CDR3 is TGTGCCAGCAGGGAGGCCGGGACGGTGGGGACTGAAGCTTTCTTT. Full variable domain (remainder filled in from reference TRBV28 and TRBJ1-1): DVKVTQSSRYLVKRTGEKVFLECVQDMDHENMFWYRQDPGLGLRLIYFSYDVKMKEKGDIPEGYSVSREKKERFSLILESASTNQTSMYLCASREAGTVGTEAFFGQGTRLTVV.